These 3 T cell receptor beta chains came from one sample sequenced in a study of T cells in localized non-small cell lung cancer. Clones were read by immunoSEQ multiplex PCR, and TCRdb kept only the in-frame ones, dropping some. The top ten clones hold 15% to 20% of a sample with approximately 46,000 clones, around 81% of them seen once. The input for sequencing was peripheral blood mononuclear cells, taken before any cancer treatment. The receptors here all came from a man aged 35-75 years with stage III lung adenocarcinoma.

This chain joins TRBV6-5 and TRBJ1-5; D remains ambiguous. The CDR3 totals 14 residues. CDR1 and CDR2 (germline): MNHEY, SVGAGI. V gave up 2 bases and J gave up 5 bases, with 10 bases separating them. CDR3 sequence (DNA): TGTGCCAGCAGTTACACCGGGTATGATCAGCCCCAGCATTTT. Its translation: CASSYTGYDQPQHF.

The chain couples TRBV7-9 to TRBJ2-5; the D is unclear. The CDR3 spans 16 residues. Trimming cost V 2 bases and J 2 bases, with 15 bases left between them. The germline gives CDR1 SEHNR, CDR2 FQNEAQ (reference sequence). The CDR3 coding sequence is TGTGCCAGCAGCTTACAGGCTCATGGTGGGCAAGAGACCCAGTACTTC. Its protein product is CASSLQAHGGQETQYF.

The chain combines TRBV6-5 with TRBJ2-2, with no clear D. Germline V gives CDR1 MNHEY, CDR2 SVGAGI. Trimming removed 2 bases from V and 3 bases from J, with 7 bases in between. This CDR3 contains 14 residues. The CDR3 spells CASSYRSYTGELFF. CDR3 nucleotide sequence: TGTGCCAGCAGTTACAGGAGTTACACCGGGGAGCTGTTTTTT.